The 32 T cell receptor beta chains presented below share a single source sample, sequenced in a study of PD-L1 blockade in urothelial cancer. Profiled with immunoSEQ multiplex PCR; TCRdb holds only in-frame clones, not every one. The table records roughly 50,000 clones, 65% to 90% of them present only once. Time point denoted: pretreatment peripheral blood. Sequencing was performed on PBMCs, taken around atezolizumab (anti-PD-L1) treatment. These receptor sequences come from a man aged 65 to 85 with urothelial cancer.

This chain uses TRBV5-1 with TRBJ2-1; TRBD2 aligns across 9 bases. Germline V CDR1 and CDR2: SGHRS, YFSETQ. V trimming: 3 bases; J trimming: 5 bases; junction bases outside the gene matches: 3. The CDR3 totals 14 residues. The CDR3 DNA reads TGCGCCAGCAGCTATATAGCGGGAGACAATGAGCAGTTCTTC. Translating it yields CASSYIAGDNEQFF.

The genes are TRBV4-1 and TRBJ1-2; a possible D gene is TRBD1 (6 bases). The CDR3 loop spans 18 amino acids. Germline V gene lookup returns CDR1 MGHRA and CDR2 YSYEKL. V was clipped by 3 bases and J by 0 bases, with 20 bases between them. The CDR3 DNA reads as TGCGCCAGCAGCCAGATCCAACCGAAACAGGGAGCTAACTATGGCTACACCTTC. This encodes CASSQIQPKQGANYGYTF.

This chain joins TRBV2 and TRBJ2-3; 10 bases line up with TRBD2. V dropped 4 bases and J dropped 2; count of bases not matched to a gene: 3. There are 15 residues in the CDR3. The germline gives CDR1 SNHLY, CDR2 FYNNEI. The CDR3 DNA follows: TGTGCCAGCAGTGGACTAGCGGGTCACACAGATACGCAGTATTTT. The encoded protein is CASSGLAGHTDTQYF.

The chain has TRBV28 and TRBJ2-1; 7 bases fit TRBD2. CDR1 and CDR2 from the germline V gene are MDHEN and SYDVKM. The V and J ends lost 4 bases and 10 bases, in that order; junction bases with no gene match: 7. The CDR3 runs to 13 residues. The CDR3 DNA is TGTGCCAGCAGTTCCCCGGGACTAAGGGAGCAGTTCTTC. Its protein is CASSSPGLREQFF.

The gene calls are TRBV9 and TRBJ2-2; D is uncertain. Trimming took 3 bases from V and 8 from J, leaving 11 bases between them. Germline lookup yields CDR1 SGDLS and CDR2 YYNGEE. This CDR3 is 13 amino acids long. CDR3 region: CASSAHLAGELFF. The CDR3 nucleotides read TGTGCCAGCAGCGCCCACCTGGCAGGGGAGCTGTTTTTT.

The sample holds many counts of this clone. The chain recombines TRBV5-1 with TRBJ2-2, with 12 bases matching TRBD2. The germline V gene has CDR1 SGHRS and CDR2 YFSETQ. The CDR3 extends over 16 amino acids. Germline trimming cut 1 base from V and 4 bases from J; bases unmatched to any gene: 2. The CDR3 sequence is CASSLRLAGVTGELFF. The CDR3, as DNA: TGCGCCAGCAGCTTGAGACTAGCGGGAGTCACCGGGGAGCTGTTTTTT.

The chain combines TRBV5-1 with TRBJ1-4; D remains unclear. This CDR3 contains 15 residues. Trimming pared 1 base from V and 3 bases from J, leaving 10 bases between. Germline V gives CDR1 SGHRS, CDR2 YFSETQ. CDR3: CASSLPSGSNEKLFF. CDR3 bases: TGCGCCAGCAGCTTGCCGTCCGGTTCTAATGAAAAACTGTTTTTT.

This clone is a singleton in its sample. The rearrangement joins TRBV19 to TRBJ2-5, with D possibly being TRBD1 (6 bases). The CDR3 sequence is 13 residues long. Trimming left V 0 bases short and J 5 bases short, with 7 bases between. CDR1 LNHDA and CDR2 SQIVND come from the germline V gene (reference sequence). CDR3 loop: CASSIDQGETQYF. CDR3 nucleotides: TGTGCCAGTAGTATAGATCAGGGGGAGACCCAGTACTTC.

The V and J genes are TRBV15 and TRBJ2-1, with D tentatively TRBD2 (6 bases). This CDR3 region has 15 residues. Germline assignment: CDR1 LNHNV and CDR2 YYDKDF (reference sequence). Trimming removed 1 base at V and 5 bases at J, with 12 bases between. In DNA, the CDR3 is TGTGCCACCAGCAGAGCTGAGCGGGCCCACAATGAGCAGTTCTTC. It specifies CATSRAERAHNEQFF. The complete variable domain, with remaining parts taken from reference TRBV15 and TRBJ2-1, reads DAMVIQNPRYQVTQFGKPVTLSCSQTLNHNVMYWYQQKSSQAPKLLFHYYDKDFNNEADTPDNFQSRRPNTSFCFLDIRSPGLGDTAMYLCATSRAERAHNEQFFGPGTRLTVL.

The V and J genes are TRBV10-1 and TRBJ1-1, with 10 bases identical to TRBD1. V was clipped by 3 bases and J by 4 bases; unmatched bases: 2. Per the germline V gene, CDR1 is WNHNN and CDR2 is SYGVQD (reference sequence). CDR3 length: 14 amino acids. CDR3 nucleotide sequence: TGCGCCAGCAGTGATGGGACAGGGGTCACTGAAGCTTTCTTT. It translates to CASSDGTGVTEAFF.

This clone has more than one count but fewer than ten. This sequence joins TRBV5-8 and TRBJ1-5; D is unclear. The CDR3 runs to 14 residues. Germline-derived CDR1 and CDR2 are SGHTS and YDEGEE. With 2 bases removed from V and 4 bases from J, the gap between germline ends came to 10 bases. Written as DNA, the CDR3 is TGTGCCAGCAGCTTAGGCAGGTGGAATCAGCCCCAGCATTTT. Translated, it gives CASSLGRWNQPQHF.

This clone was counted a single time. V and J are TRBV9 and TRBJ2-1, with 8 bases identical to TRBD2. Germline V gene sequence: CDR1 SGDLS, CDR2 YYNGEE. The CDR3 spans 15 residues. The J segment lost 8 bases and the V segment lost 1 base, leaving 8 bases of the junction unmatched. The CDR3 DNA reads TGTGCCAGCAGCGTAAGTCCAGCGGGAGAGCATGAGCAGTTCTTC. Amino acid sequence: CASSVSPAGEHEQFF.

The V and J genes are TRBV27 and TRBJ2-7; TRBD1 might be the D (6 bases). This CDR3 comprises 13 residues. CDR1 and CDR2 (germline): MNHEY, SMNVEV (reference sequence). Trimming shortened V by 6 bases and J by 2 bases, and 11 bases separated the two germline ends. CDR3 sequence (DNA): TGTGCCAGCAGATCACAGGGACCCTACGAGCAGTACTTC. Its protein product is CASRSQGPYEQYF.

The CDR3, as DNA: TGTGCCTGGAGAACAGGGGGGTCTACCGGGGAGCTGTTTTTT. Amino acid sequence: CAWRTGGSTGELFF. The rearrangement links TRBV30 to TRBJ2-2, with 8 bases matching TRBD1. Germline CDR1 GTSNPN, CDR2 SVGIG (reference sequence). V was clipped by 3 bases and J by 5 bases; unmatched bases: 5. There are 14 residues in the CDR3.

The chain employs TRBV11-2 and TRBJ2-7; D perhaps matches TRBD2 (6 bases). CDR1 is SGHAT, CDR2 FQNNGV, per germline. The CDR3 extends over 15 amino acids. Between the trimmed V and J ends, which lost 5 bases and 2 bases, there was a span of 16 bases. The CDR3 here is CASSVREDHAYEQYF. The CDR3 nucleotides read TGTGCCAGCAGCGTGAGGGAGGACCACGCCTACGAGCAGTACTTC. The full variable domain, with the rest looked up from reference TRBV11-2 and TRBJ2-7, is EAGVAQSPRYKIIEKRQSVAFWCNPISGHATLYWYQQILGQGPKLLIQFQNNGVVDDSQLPKDRFSAERLKGVDSTLKIQPAKLEDSAVYLCASSVREDHAYEQYFGPGTRLTVT.

The chain links TRBV28 to TRBJ1-1; TRBD1 aligns across 7 bases. The V and J ends lost 4 bases and 4 bases, in that order; junction bases with no gene match: 6. Germline V gene data show CDR1 as MDHEN and CDR2 as SYDVKM. The CDR3 has 14 amino acids. The CDR3 nucleotides read TGTGCCAGCAGTTCGTACAGGGGCGGCACTGAAGCTTTCTTT. Amino acid sequence: CASSSYRGGTEAFF.

The V gene is TRBV20-1, the J gene TRBJ2-7, with D perhaps TRBD1 (6 bases). Germline CDR1 reads DFQATT; CDR2 reads SNEGSKA (reference sequence). This CDR3 has 11 amino acids. Trimming took off 5 bases at V and 7 bases at J, with 12 bases between the two ends. The CDR3 coding sequence is TGCAGTGCTGTTGACACAGGGGAGCAGTACTTC. Amino acids: CSAVDTGEQYF.

This chain joins TRBV11-2 and TRBJ2-7; D may be TRBD2 (5 bases). V gave up 1 base and J gave up 6 bases, with 7 bases separating them. This CDR3 comprises 12 residues. Germline lookup yields CDR1 SGHAT and CDR2 FQNNGV. CDR3 sequence: CASSLGGGEQYF. The CDR3 bases are TGTGCCAGCAGCTTAGGTGGAGGCGAGCAGTACTTC. Full variable domain (rest looked up from reference TRBV11-2 and TRBJ2-7): EAGVAQSPRYKIIEKRQSVAFWCNPISGHATLYWYQQILGQGPKLLIQFQNNGVVDDSQLPKDRFSAERLKGVDSTLKIQPAKLEDSAVYLCASSLGGGEQYFGPGTRLTVT.

This clone occurred once. The V and J genes are TRBV2 and TRBJ2-1, with 10 nucleotides matching TRBD1. CDR1 and CDR2 from the germline V gene are SNHLY and FYNNEI. V dropped 5 bases and J dropped 5; count of bases not matched to a gene: 6. The CDR3 is 15 amino acids. CDR3 bases: TGTGCCAGCAGTCTAAGACAGGGGGCGAACAATGAGCAGTTCTTC. Amino acid sequence: CASSLRQGANNEQFF.

The genes are TRBV21-1 and TRBJ1-1. TRBV21-1 is a listed pseudogene. The CDR3 covers 17 residues. In nucleotides, the CDR3 is TGTGCCAGCAGCCGGCCGGGCAGGGGAGGGGTGAACACTGAAGCTTTCTTT. The encoded protein is CASSRPGRGGVNTEAFF.

The rearrangement joins TRBV27 to TRBJ2-1, with TRBD2 identical over 8 bases. J gave up 1 base and V 2 bases, and 1 base lay outside the gene matches. The CDR3 is 15 amino acids. Germline assignment: CDR1 MNHEY and CDR2 SMNVEV (reference sequence). CDR3 coding DNA: TGTGCCAGCAGTTTAGCGGGAGGATCCTACAATGAGCAGTTCTTC. This sequence encodes CASSLAGGSYNEQFF.

This sequence joins TRBV27 and TRBJ2-2; D might be TRBD1 (8 bases). The germline V gene has CDR1 MNHEY and CDR2 SMNVEV (reference sequence). The V end lost 2 bases, the J end lost 3 bases, and 16 bases lay between the germline ends. The CDR3 totals 17 residues. Here the CDR3 reads CASSLLRTGRDTGELFF. In DNA form, the CDR3 reads TGTGCCAGCAGTTTACTTCGGACAGGGAGGGACACCGGGGAGCTGTTTTTT.

The rearrangement joins TRBV6-1 to TRBJ2-7, with D perhaps matching TRBD2 (6 bases). CDR3 length: 14 residues. Trimming took off 2 bases at V and 3 bases at J, with 11 bases between the two ends. Germline lookup yields CDR1 MNHNS and CDR2 SASEGT. The CDR3 loop is CASSESGGVYEQYF. CDR3 bases: TGTGCCAGCAGTGAATCGGGCGGGGTCTACGAGCAGTACTTC.

CDR3 DNA: TGTGCCAGCAGCTTGGCCAGACAGGGGGCAGGGGAAAAACTGTTTTTT. Amino acids: CASSLARQGAGEKLFF. The V and J genes are TRBV5-4 and TRBJ1-4; 10 nucleotides line up with TRBD1. V lost 0 bases to trimming and J lost 8 bases; unmatched junction nucleotides: 7. This CDR3 has 16 amino acids. CDR1 and CDR2 (germline): SGHNT, YYREEE (reference sequence).

This rearrangement joins TRBV7-9 to TRBJ2-7, with a tentative D call TRBD1 (5 bases). Deletions cut 5 bases from V and 0 bases from J, with 8 bases between. The germline gives CDR1 SEHNR, CDR2 FQNEAQ (reference sequence). The CDR3 runs 13 residues. The CDR3 DNA is TGTGCCAGCAGCCGAGACAGCTCCTACGAGCAGTACTTC. Its translation: CASSRDSSYEQYF.

V is TRBV4-1 and J is TRBJ2-2; the match to TRBD2 covers 7 bases. The CDR3 is made up of 18 amino acids. Germline assignment: CDR1 MGHRA and CDR2 YSYEKL. V lost 0 bases and J lost 7; bases outside the gene matches: 14. The CDR3 here is CASSQDSGEGARDGELFF. CDR3 coding DNA: TGCGCCAGCAGCCAAGATAGTGGGGAGGGAGCACGGGACGGGGAGCTGTTTTTT.

The rearrangement joins TRBV7-8 to TRBJ2-7; D unclear. This CDR3 region has 14 residues. Between the trimmed V and J ends, which lost 3 bases and 2 bases, there was a span of 11 bases. Per germline, CDR1 SGHVS and CDR2 FQNEAQ. CDR3 protein: CASSLNRLAYEQYF. CDR3 DNA sequence: TGTGCCAGCAGCTTGAATCGGCTAGCCTACGAGCAGTACTTC.

Only a few counts were recorded for this clone. The V call is TRBV6-5, the J call TRBJ2-7; D perhaps matches TRBD1 (6 bases). The germline gives CDR1 MNHEY, CDR2 SVGAGI. V lost 6 bases to trimming and J lost 6 bases, with 15 bases between them. The CDR3 has 13 residues. The CDR3 loop reads CASSTQLQGEQYF. The CDR3 DNA sequence: TGTGCCAGCAGCACCCAATTACAGGGCGAGCAGTACTTC.

V usage is TRBV27 and J usage is TRBJ1-1, with D tentatively TRBD1 (6 bases). The CDR3 runs to 13 residues. The V gene lost 6 bases and the J gene lost 1 base, with 9 bases spanning the gap. Germline assignment: CDR1 MNHEY and CDR2 SMNVEV (reference sequence). The DNA of the CDR3 is TGTGCCAGCAGAGACAGGTGGAACACTGAAGCTTTCTTT. It yields the protein CASRDRWNTEAFF.

This chain links TRBV5-6 with TRBJ1-1; tentative D call: TRBD1 (5 bases). The CDR3 is made up of 15 amino acids. V dropped 1 base and J dropped 6 bases, with 16 bases sitting between them. Per the germline V gene, CDR1 is SGHDT and CDR2 is YYEEEE. CDR3 protein: CASSLRRGVPSEAFF. The CDR3 coding sequence is TGTGCCAGCAGCTTGCGGAGGGGAGTTCCCTCTGAAGCTTTCTTT.

The genes are TRBV19 and TRBJ2-7, with TRBD1 as a possible D gene (6 bases). Germline V gives CDR1 LNHDA, CDR2 SQIVND (reference sequence). Trimming cost V 6 bases and J 0 bases, with 6 bases left between them. The CDR3 has 12 amino acids. CDR3 nucleotides: TGTGCCAGTAGCAGGGGCTCCTACGAGCAGTACTTC. It translates to CASSRGSYEQYF.

The CDR3 bases are TGTGCCAGCAGTGGTCAGTCAAACTATGGCTACACCTTC. This sequence encodes CASSGQSNYGYTF. The chain uses TRBV6-1 and TRBJ1-2; D gene ambiguous. The CDR3 length is 13 residues. Germline values: CDR1 MNHNS, CDR2 SASEGT. V lost 4 bases and J lost 2, with 8 bases in between.